The clone carrying this T cell receptor (beta chain) came up a few times. This record comes from a study of CD8+ T cells in alopecia areata. Sequencing relied on a cDNA template that was reverse transcribed from extracted RNA. The protocol was immunoSEQ multiplex PCR, while the TCRdb copy is restricted to in-frame clones and leaves out a portion. The sample has under 150,000 clones; 47% are singletons. Alopecia areata patients provided lesional scalp punch biopsies and peripheral blood. V lost 1 base and J lost 6, with 12 bases in between. Germline-derived CDR1 and CDR2 are SQVTM and ANQGSEA. The CDR3 covers 13 residues.

The V gene is TRBV29-1, the J gene TRBJ1-1; TRBD1 might be the D (5 bases). The sequencing sample was made of NKG2D-low CD8+ T cells sorted from blood. This TCR came from a human donor with alopecia areata. DNA for the CDR3: TGCAGCGTTGAAGGGCAGGGTGGCTCTGAAGCTTTCTTT. It codes for CSVEGQGGSEAFF.